This TCR beta chain was recovered during a study of tumor-infiltrating lymphocytes in primary liver carcinoma. Production of TCR beta cDNA used roughly 480 ng total RNA together with a constant-region primer. ARM-PCR, slightly modified, supplied the TCR beta libraries through three nested multiplex PCR rounds. Rounds one and two of PCR, each of roughly 10 cycles, were primed with TRBV1-TRBV30 forward primers and a C-beta reverse primer. TCRdb reprocessed the multiplex PCR reads via MiXCR and lists one record per CDR3 protein. The table includes tens of thousands of distinct CDR3 sequences, around 79% detected once. This clonotype appeared many times. The source material, roughly 18-30 mg of unsorted bulk tissue, was used to co-extract RNA and DNA. Chronic HBV infection, which was untreated, was present in the patients. CDR1 is SEHNR and CDR2 is FQNEAQ in the germline V gene (reference sequence). This CDR3 has 15 amino acids. V lost 5 bases, J lost 3 bases, and 8 bases stayed unmatched.

The source is a man in his forties with primary liver carcinoma and hepatitis B virus infection. The chain carries TRBV7-9 and TRBJ2-7, with 9 bases that match TRBD1. The specimen sequenced was liver tumor tissue from sampling region 2. Sample subset: tumor region T2, inferior pole. This CDR3 reads CASSRRGQGNYEQYF. Here the CDR3 DNA reads TGTGCCAGCAGCCGTCGGGGACAGGGAAACTACGAGCAGTACTTC. The full variable domain, in which reference TRBV7-9 and TRBJ2-7 provide the parts outside the CDR3, is DTGVSQNPRHKITKRGQNVTFRCDPISEHNRLYWYRQTLGQGPEFLTYFQNEAQLEKSRLLSDRFSAERPKGSFSTLEIQRTEQGDSAMYLCASSRRGQGNYEQYFGPGTRLTVT.